Below are 30 T cell receptor beta chains sequenced from a single sample in a study of shared clonotypes between healthy human individuals. The method was immunoSEQ multiplex PCR; TCRdb's version includes in-frame clones alone and lacks a portion of them. The sample consists of 2 million to 3 million clones, more than 90% of them appearing once. The sample comprised naive CD4+ T cells sorted from blood. The subset was: CD45RA+ positively selected. The receptors derive from a man younger than 30 in good health.

V usage is TRBV10-3 and J usage is TRBJ2-3; no definite D call. Trimming removed 2 bases from V and 9 bases from J, with 9 bases in between. Per the germline V gene, CDR1 is ENHRY and CDR2 is SYGVKD. CDR3 length: 12 residues. The CDR3 region has the DNA TGTGCCATCAGTGAGAGGGTGGGAACGCAGTATTTT. Translation gives CAISERVGTQYF.

The chain is built from TRBV7-3 and TRBJ1-1; 8 bases match TRBD1. There are 19 residues in the CDR3. J gave up 3 bases and V 4 bases, and 19 bases lay outside the gene matches. Per germline, CDR1 SGHTA and CDR2 FQGTGA. Here the CDR3 reads CASSSNPFLIGQGDTEAFF. The CDR3 DNA reads TGTGCCAGCAGCTCTAACCCCTTCCTGATTGGACAGGGTGACACTGAAGCTTTCTTT.

A single count supports this clone. CDR3 loop: CASSLEVLGDEQFF. The CDR3 DNA follows: TGTGCCAGCAGCTTAGAGGTTCTGGGGGATGAGCAGTTCTTC. V usage is TRBV7-9 and J usage is TRBJ2-1; D may correspond to TRBD1 or TRBD2 (5 bases each). Between the trimmed V and J ends, which lost 1 base and 8 bases, there was a span of 12 bases. Per the germline V gene, CDR1 is SEHNR and CDR2 is FQNEAQ (reference sequence). The CDR3 sequence is 14 residues long.

J is TRBJ2-6 and V is TRBV29-1, with no clear D. CDR1 and CDR2 from the germline V gene are SQVTM and ANQGSEA. CDR3 size: 13 residues. The V gene lost 5 bases and the J gene lost 1 base, with 6 bases spanning the gap. The CDR3 reads CSVSSSGANVLTF. CDR3 DNA: TGCAGCGTTAGTAGTTCTGGGGCCAACGTCCTGACTTTC.

The chain couples TRBV4-3 to TRBJ2-1; TRBD2 agrees at 7 bases. The CDR3 consists of 15 residues. Germline V lookup: CDR1 LGHNA, CDR2 YSLEER. J lost 5 bases, V lost 0 bases, and 4 bases had no gene match. CDR3 bases: TGCGCCAGCAGCCAAGATAGGCTAGCGGACAATGAGCAGTTCTTC. Its translation is CASSQDRLADNEQFF.

The chain carries TRBV18 and TRBJ2-7; a weak D match, TRBD1 (5 bases). Trimming pared 2 bases from V and 5 bases from J, leaving 10 bases between. Germline V gives CDR1 KGHSH, CDR2 LQKENI. The CDR3 extends over 13 amino acids. This CDR3 reads CASSPTGFHEQYF. DNA for the CDR3: TGTGCCAGCTCACCAACAGGTTTCCACGAGCAGTACTTC. Filled out from reference TRBV18 and TRBJ2-7, the complete variable domain reads NAGVMQNPRHLVRRRGQEARLRCSPMKGHSHVYWYRQLPEEGLKFMVYLQKENIIDESGMPKERFSAEFPKEGPSILRIQQVVRGDSAAYFCASSPTGFHEQYFGPGTRLTVT.

The chain combines TRBV19 with TRBJ1-2; 8 bases map to TRBD1. Germline CDR1 LNHDA, CDR2 SQIVND (reference sequence). The J segment lost 5 bases and the V segment lost 4 bases, leaving 9 bases of the junction unmatched. The CDR3 consists of 15 residues. CDR3 sequence: CASSTETTGEYGYTF. The CDR3 DNA reads as TGTGCCAGTAGTACCGAGACGACAGGGGAATATGGCTACACCTTC.

Of note for this clone: The sample carries other DNA sequences with the same CDR3. The rearrangement links TRBV5-1 to TRBJ2-3; D not resolved. Germline CDR1 is SGHRS and CDR2 is YFSETQ. Trimming took off 0 bases at V and 2 bases at J, with 7 bases between the two ends. The length of the CDR3 is 14 residues. The DNA for the CDR3 is TGCGCCAGCAGCTTGGAGGGCCCCACAGATACGCAGTATTTT. Translating it yields CASSLEGPTDTQYF. Full variable domain (outside the CDR3, taken from reference TRBV5-1 and TRBJ2-3): KAGVTQTPRYLIKTRGQQVTLSCSPISGHRSVSWYQQTPGQGLQFLFEYFSETQRNKGNFPGRFSGRQFSNSRSEMNVSTLELGDSALYLCASSLEGPTDTQYFGPGTRLTVL.

There are a few counts of this clone. V usage is TRBV29-1 and J usage is TRBJ1-3; D is ambiguous. This CDR3 contains 13 residues. V was pared by 4 bases and J by 0 bases, with 7 bases between. Looked up from germline, CDR1 is SQVTM and CDR2 is ANQGSEA. CDR3 nucleotide sequence: TGCAGCGTTGCGGTCAGCTCTGGAAACACCATATATTTT. Its protein is CSVAVSSGNTIYF.

The V gene is TRBV10-3, the J gene TRBJ2-2; perhaps TRBD2 as D (5 bases). CDR3 length: 13 residues. Germline V gene lookup returns CDR1 ENHRY and CDR2 SYGVKD. Between the trimmed V and J ends, which lost 11 bases and 1 base, there was a span of 11 bases. The CDR3 region is CAVEGRNTGELFF. The CDR3, as DNA: TGTGCCGTCGAGGGCCGGAACACCGGGGAGCTGTTTTTT.

V and J are TRBV28 and TRBJ2-3, with TRBD2 identical over 10 bases. The CDR3 extends over 16 amino acids. Germline V CDR1 and CDR2: MDHEN, SYDVKM. V lost 5 bases, J lost 4 bases, and 9 bases stayed unmatched. CDR3 amino acids: CASSLLEAGGADTQYF. In DNA, the CDR3 is TGTGCCAGCAGTCTCCTCGAAGCGGGGGGGGCAGATACGCAGTATTTT.

The chain uses TRBV11-3 and TRBJ2-3; unclear D gene. Deletions cut 1 base from V and 0 bases from J, with 8 bases between. CDR1 is SGHNT and CDR2 is YENEEA in the germline V gene. The CDR3 is made up of 15 amino acids. CDR3 DNA: TGTGCCAGCAGCTTAGGTCTCGGGAGCACAGATACGCAGTATTTT. It codes for CASSLGLGSTDTQYF.

The V and J genes are TRBV18 and TRBJ2-3, with 13 bases matching TRBD2. The V gene's germline CDR1 is KGHSH and CDR2 LQKENI. V shed 0 bases, J shed 1 base, and the junction held 4 bases outside the gene matches. The CDR3 is made up of 18 amino acids. For the CDR3, the DNA is TGTGCCAGCTCACCACCACTAGCGGGGGGGCCAGGCACAGATACGCAGTATTTT. Translated: CASSPPLAGGPGTDTQYF.

This chain links TRBV5-8 with TRBJ1-2; D is uncertain. Looked up from germline, CDR1 is SGHTS and CDR2 is YDEGEE. Trimming stripped 4 bases from V and 2 bases from J, with 12 bases between. The CDR3 contains 14 residues. The CDR3 bases are TGTGCCAGCAGCCCATATAGCGGAAACTATGGCTACACCTTC. It translates to CASSPYSGNYGYTF. Variable domain in full (rest from reference TRBV5-8 and TRBJ1-2): EAGVTQSPTHLIKTRGQQATLRCSPISGHTSVYWYQQALGLGLQFLLWYDEGEERNRGNFPPRFSGRQFPNYSSELNVNALELEDSALYLCASSPYSGNYGYTFGSGTRLTVV.

The chain links TRBV27 to TRBJ2-3; possibly TRBD1 or TRBD2 for D (5 bases each). V was shortened by 5 bases and J by 1 base, with 19 bases between the two germline ends. CDR3 size: 17 residues. CDR1 MNHEY and CDR2 SMNVEV come from the germline V gene (reference sequence). The CDR3 bases are TGTGCCAGCAGTACAACGTGGGGGAAAGGGGGCACAGATACGCAGTATTTT. It is translated as CASSTTWGKGGTDTQYF.

The chain has TRBV10-1 and TRBJ2-1, with D perhaps TRBD1 (5 bases). The CDR3 sequence is 15 residues long. V was cut by 2 bases and J by 9 bases, with 17 bases left in between. Germline assignment: CDR1 WNHNN and CDR2 SYGVQD (reference sequence). The CDR3 is CASSEARVHPIEQFF. Written as DNA, the CDR3 is TGCGCCAGCAGTGAGGCCAGGGTACACCCAATTGAGCAGTTCTTC.

This chain connects TRBV2 to TRBJ2-7; 7 bases map to TRBD2. The CDR3 is 14 residues long. V lost 5 bases and J lost 0; bases outside the gene matches: 4. CDR1 and CDR2 from the germline V gene are SNHLY and FYNNEI. CDR3 DNA: TGTGCCAGCAGTTCGAGCGGGACCTCCTACGAGCAGTACTTC. Its translation is CASSSSGTSYEQYF.

J is TRBJ1-1 and V is TRBV19; perhaps TRBD1 as D (6 bases). V dropped 6 bases and J dropped 5 bases, with 13 bases sitting between them. Per germline, CDR1 LNHDA and CDR2 SQIVND (reference sequence). This CDR3 has 13 residues. This CDR3 is CASSQGIGTEAFF. The CDR3 region has the DNA TGTGCCAGTAGCCAGGGGATTGGGACTGAAGCTTTCTTT.

The chain carries TRBV4-2 and TRBJ2-2; D is uncertain. Germline V gene lookup returns CDR1 LGHNA and CDR2 YNFKEQ. CDR3 length: 13 amino acids. Between the trimmed V and J ends, which lost 3 bases and 3 bases, there was a span of 5 bases. The CDR3 here is CASSQSYTGELFF. For the CDR3, the DNA is TGTGCCAGCAGCCAGAGTTACACCGGGGAGCTGTTTTTT.

This clone is a singleton in its sample. V is TRBV5-1 and J is TRBJ2-7; 8 bases fit TRBD2. Germline lookup yields CDR1 SGHRS and CDR2 YFSETQ. The CDR3 totals 15 residues. Unmatched junction bases numbered 10, after V lost 4 bases and J lost 4 bases. The CDR3 nucleotides read TGCGCCAGCAGCCCACTAGCGGATGGGGTGTACGAGCAGTACTTC. It is translated as CASSPLADGVYEQYF. The complete variable domain, with remaining parts taken from reference TRBV5-1 and TRBJ2-7, reads KAGVTQTPRYLIKTRGQQVTLSCSPISGHRSVSWYQQTPGQGLQFLFEYFSETQRNKGNFPGRFSGRQFSNSRSEMNVSTLELGDSALYLCASSPLADGVYEQYFGPGTRLTVT.

In regard to this clone: Other DNA sequences from this sample encode an identical CDR3 as well. The gene calls are TRBV29-1 and TRBJ1-2; the D gene is possibly TRBD1 (5 bases). This CDR3 is 12 amino acids long. V was trimmed by 2 bases and J by 2 bases, leaving 6 bases between them. In germline, CDR1 is SQVTM, CDR2 ANQGSEA. The CDR3 loop is CSVEKGNYGYTF. DNA for the CDR3: TGCAGCGTTGAAAAGGGGAACTATGGCTACACCTTC. The full variable domain, rest sourced from reference TRBV29-1 and TRBJ1-2, is SAVISQKPSRDICQRGTSLTIQCQVDSQVTMMFWYRQQPGQSLTLIATANQGSEATYESGFVIDKFPISRPNLTFSTLTVSNMSPEDSSIYLCSVEKGNYGYTFGSGTRLTVV.

V and J are TRBV27 and TRBJ2-7; 8 bases line up with TRBD2. The CDR3 loop spans 15 amino acids. CDR1 MNHEY and CDR2 SMNVEV come from the germline V gene (reference sequence). V was clipped by 10 bases and J by 4 bases; unmatched bases: 15. In DNA, the CDR3 is TGTGCCACCTCGGGCTCGGAAAGCGGGAGATACGAGCAGTACTTC. This codes for CATSGSESGRYEQYF.

The chain has TRBV7-2 and TRBJ2-6; D is uncertain. Germline V lookup: CDR1 SGHTA, CDR2 FQGNSA. CDR3 length: 15 residues. V shed 3 bases and J shed 2 bases, with 8 bases lying between them. The CDR3 region has the DNA TGTGCCAGCAGCTTTTCCGAAACTGGGGCCAACGTCCTGACTTTC. It yields the protein CASSFSETGANVLTF.

This sequence joins TRBV30 and TRBJ1-4, with 8 bases matching TRBD1. V lost 0 bases to trimming and J lost 8 bases; unmatched junction nucleotides: 5. CDR1 and CDR2 (germline): GTSNPN, SVGIG (reference sequence). This CDR3 is built from 14 residues. The CDR3 nucleotides are TGTGCCTGGAGTGTACAGGGGGGCACCGAAAAACTGTTTTTT. Residues: CAWSVQGGTEKLFF.

In nucleotides, the CDR3 is TGTGCCAGCAGCCGCGATTTGGGGCCCCAGCATTTT. Translating it yields CASSRDLGPQHF. The chain links TRBV7-2 to TRBJ1-5; D remains unclear. V lost 5 bases to trimming and J lost 9 bases, with 11 bases between them. Germline lookup yields CDR1 SGHTA and CDR2 FQGNSA. This CDR3 is 12 amino acids long. The whole variable domain, remainder taken from reference TRBV7-2 and TRBJ1-5, is GAGVSQSPSNKVTEKGKDVELRCDPISGHTALYWYRQSLGQGLEFLIYFQGNSAPDKSGLPSDRFSAERTGGSVSTLTIQRTQQEDSAVYLCASSRDLGPQHFGDGTRLSIL.

J is TRBJ2-3 and V is TRBV11-1, with TRBD2 matching 10 bases. CDR1 and CDR2 (germline): SGHAT, FQDESV (reference sequence). CDR3 size: 17 residues. J was trimmed by 6 bases and V by 0 bases; bases with no gene match: 9. The CDR3 sequence is CASSLALLAGQPDTQYF. The CDR3 DNA reads as TGTGCCAGCAGCTTAGCCTTACTAGCGGGGCAGCCCGATACGCAGTATTTT.

On this clone itself: This CDR3 is also generated by other DNA sequences in the sample. This chain joins TRBV6-5 and TRBJ2-3; D is perhaps TRBD2 (6 bases). V was trimmed by 6 bases and J by 2 bases, leaving 12 bases between them. This CDR3 comprises 14 residues. Germline V lookup: CDR1 MNHEY, CDR2 SVGAGI. The CDR3 loop is CASSRSGSTDTQYF. The DNA of the CDR3 is TGTGCCAGCAGCCGAAGCGGGTCCACAGATACGCAGTATTTT.

Turning to this clone: Other DNA sequences within the sample encode an identical CDR3. This sequence joins TRBV6-5 and TRBJ2-7; D gene ambiguous. Deletions cut 8 bases from V and 2 bases from J, with 13 bases between. The CDR3 is made up of 13 amino acids. CDR1 is MNHEY, CDR2 SVGAGI, per germline. The CDR3 is CASGRGPTYEQYF. CDR3 DNA: TGTGCCAGCGGCCGAGGCCCAACCTACGAGCAGTACTTC.

This clone was seen a single time. V usage is TRBV5-1 and J usage is TRBJ2-2; D ambiguous. Trimming shortened V by 4 bases and J by 8 bases, and 9 bases separated the two germline ends. The CDR3 length is 12 residues. Per the germline V gene, CDR1 is SGHRS and CDR2 is YFSETQ. This CDR3 is CASSDPKGELFF. The CDR3, as DNA: TGCGCCAGCAGCGACCCTAAGGGGGAGCTGTTTTTT.

The chain uses TRBV5-4 and TRBJ1-4, with 8 bases that match TRBD1. With V trimmed by 2 bases and J by 4 bases, 10 bases remained unmatched. The CDR3 sequence is 17 residues long. Germline CDR1 and CDR2: SGHNT and YYREEE (reference sequence). This CDR3 is CASSLVPGQAFNEKLFF. The CDR3 DNA reads as TGTGCCAGCAGCTTAGTACCGGGACAGGCCTTTAATGAAAAACTGTTTTTT.